Listed here is a single T cell receptor (beta chain). This specimen belongs to a study of blood T cell repertoires in COVID-19. The CDR3 is 14 amino acids. CDR1 is SGHKS, CDR2 YYEKEE, per germline (reference sequence). Trimming stripped 0 bases from V and 7 bases from J, with 11 bases between. TCRdb's table, derived via immunoSEQ multiplex PCR, lists solely in-frame clones and lacks some. This table holds some 530,000 clones, 80% to 90% found once. The specimen was peripheral blood. The chain uses TRBV5-5 and TRBJ2-1; D possibly corresponds to TRBD2 (6 bases). This TCR came from a human donor in a cohort sampled during active COVID-19. The CDR3 is CASSLDGAGNEQFF. The CDR3 coding sequence is TGTGCCAGCAGCTTGGACGGGGCGGGGAATGAGCAGTTCTTC.